These T cell receptor beta chains were read from a single sample in a study of shared clonotypes between healthy human individuals. Method: immunoSEQ multiplex PCR; TCRdb's copy keeps in-frame clones and lacks some. The repertoire has approximately 2.1 million clones, more than 85% of them found once; the top ten carry 0.39%. The sample comprised naive CD4+ T cells from PBMCs. These receptors all come from a man aged 18 to 29 in good health. Some clones in this sample may be carry-over from other donors' samples. Each CDR3 is given with its conserved first and last residue. The D gene is left open where the match is weak. Some rows have no size entry. The others give once, few or many, or a class for an expanded clone.

V gene: TRBV19; D gene: TRBD2; clone size: -; J gene: TRBJ2-1; CDR3 DNA: TGTGCCAGTAGTATGAAGGGACTAGCGGGCGGGCGGGTATTGCAGTATGAGCAGTTCTTC; CDR3 protein: CASSMKGLAGGRVLQYEQFF
V gene: TRBV9; D gene: -; clone size: -; J gene: TRBJ1-1; CDR3 DNA: TGTGCCAGCACCCCGTTTAGCTCGACTACTGAAGCTTTCTTT; CDR3 protein: CASTPFSSTTEAFF
V gene: TRBV4-1; D gene: -; clone size: -; J gene: TRBJ2-2; CDR3 DNA: TGCGCCAGCAGCAAGGGACACACTTCGAGCACCGGGGAGCTGTTTTTT; CDR3 protein: CASSKGHTSSTGELFF
V gene: TRBV29-1; D gene: TRBD2; clone size: -; J gene: TRBJ2-1; CDR3 DNA: TGCAGCACCTGGACTAGCGGGAGTCTTAGGGAGCAGTTCTTC; CDR3 protein: CSTWTSGSLREQFF
V gene: TRBV2; D gene: TRBD1; clone size: once; J gene: TRBJ2-3; CDR3 DNA: TGTGCCAGCAGCGTAGACAGGGGCAACACAGATACGCAGTATTTT; CDR3 protein: CASSVDRGNTDTQYF
V gene: TRBV5-1; D gene: -; clone size: -; J gene: TRBJ1-1; CDR3 DNA: TGCGCCAGCAGCTTGGGATCTGGGCCTAACGGTGAAGCTTTCTTT; CDR3 protein: CASSLGSGPNGEAFF
V gene: TRBV11-2; D gene: -; clone size: -; J gene: TRBJ1-4; CDR3 DNA: TGTGCCAGCAGCCTGGGCCGGAATGAAAAACTGTTTTTT; CDR3 protein: CASSLGRNEKLFF
V gene: TRBV6-1; D gene: -; clone size: -; J gene: TRBJ2-3; CDR3 DNA: TGTGCCAGCAGTGGAGGATGGAGGGATACGCAGTATTTT; CDR3 protein: CASSGGWRDTQYF
V gene: TRBV6-5; D gene: -; clone size: -; J gene: TRBJ1-2; CDR3 DNA: TGTGCCAGCAGCGTCTTGGGGGTGAGCACCTTC; CDR3 protein: CASSVLGVSTF
V gene: TRBV6-1; D gene: -; clone size: once; J gene: TRBJ1-1; CDR3 DNA: TGTGCCAGCAAGGCTCCTTGGGTACTTGCTGAAGCTTTCTTT; CDR3 protein: CASKAPWVLAEAFF
V gene: TRBV5-1; D gene: TRBD2; clone size: -; J gene: TRBJ2-3; CDR3 DNA: TGCGCCAGCAGCTGGGGCTCACTAGCGGGAGGGGGCACAGATACGCAGTATTTT; CDR3 protein: CASSWGSLAGGGTDTQYF
V gene: TRBV21-1; D gene: -; clone size: once; J gene: TRBJ1-1; CDR3 DNA: TGTGCCAGCAGCAGCCGAGACAGGGCCCCCATGAACACTGAAGCTTTCTTT; CDR3 protein: CASSSRDRAPMNTEAFF
V gene: TRBV5-1; D gene: TRBD2; clone size: -; J gene: TRBJ2-7; CDR3 DNA: TGCGCCAGCAGCTTCGGGTCTAGCGGGCCTTTCTACGAGCAGTACTTC; CDR3 protein: CASSFGSSGPFYEQYF
V gene: TRBV2; D gene: -; clone size: -; J gene: TRBJ2-3; CDR3 DNA: TGTGCCAGCAGCGAAACGAGCTGGACAGATACGCAGTATTTT; CDR3 protein: CASSETSWTDTQYF
V gene: TRBV5-1; D gene: -; clone size: -; J gene: TRBJ2-6; CDR3 DNA: TGCGCCAGCAGCTCATCAGTGATCTCTGGGGCCAACGTCCTGACTTTC; CDR3 protein: CASSSSVISGANVLTF
V gene: TRBV6-5; D gene: TRBD1; clone size: once; J gene: TRBJ2-7; CDR3 DNA: TGTGCCAGCAGTTATAACAGGGGCACCTTGTACGAGCAGTACTTC; CDR3 protein: CASSYNRGTLYEQYF
V gene: TRBV2; D gene: -; clone size: -; J gene: TRBJ1-1; CDR3 DNA: TGTGTCAGCAATATACAGCTTGAAGCTTTCTTT; CDR3 protein: CVSNIQLEAFF
V gene: TRBV7-3; D gene: TRBD2; clone size: -; J gene: TRBJ2-7; CDR3 DNA: TGTGCCAGCAGCCCAGCGCCTAGCGGCCCCTACGAGCAGTACTTC; CDR3 protein: CASSPAPSGPYEQYF
V gene: TRBV5-6; D gene: -; clone size: once; J gene: TRBJ1-1; CDR3 DNA: TGTGCCAGCAGCTTGGTCACCCATATGAACACTGAAGCTTTCTTT; CDR3 protein: CASSLVTHMNTEAFF
V gene: TRBV19; D gene: -; clone size: -; J gene: TRBJ1-2; CDR3 DNA: TGTGCCAGTAGTATTCCAGGACCGAGTAACTATGGCTACACCTTC; CDR3 protein: CASSIPGPSNYGYTF
V gene: TRBV27; D gene: TRBD1; clone size: few; J gene: TRBJ1-1; CDR3 DNA: TGTGCCAGCAGTTTCGGACAGGGGGCAGGTGAAGCTTTCTTT; CDR3 protein: CASSFGQGAGEAFF
V gene: TRBV28; D gene: -; clone size: -; J gene: TRBJ2-1; CDR3 DNA: TGTGCCAGCAGTTTAGTAGCGGCAAGCTCCTACAATGAGCAGTTCTTC; CDR3 protein: CASSLVAASSYNEQFF
V gene: TRBV29-1; D gene: -; clone size: -; J gene: TRBJ2-1; CDR3 DNA: TGCAGCCAGGGAGAGAGCTCCTACAATGAGCAGTTCTTC; CDR3 protein: CSQGESSYNEQFF
V gene: TRBV7-3; D gene: -; clone size: -; J gene: TRBJ2-2; CDR3 DNA: TGTGCCAGCAGCTTAACGGGGGACCCGAACACCGGGGAGCTGTTTTTT; CDR3 protein: CASSLTGDPNTGELFF
V gene: TRBV7-8; D gene: -; clone size: -; J gene: TRBJ1-1; CDR3 DNA: TGTGCCAGCAGCTTAGCGGGGGGCAGGAGCACTGAAGCTTTCTTT; CDR3 protein: CASSLAGGRSTEAFF
V gene: TRBV28; D gene: -; clone size: -; J gene: TRBJ2-7; CDR3 DNA: TGTGCCAGCAGTTTCCCCGGGGCCCGAGACGGCGAGCAGTACTTC; CDR3 protein: CASSFPGARDGEQYF
V gene: TRBV30; D gene: -; clone size: -; J gene: TRBJ1-3; CDR3 DNA: TGTGCCTGGAGTCTCCCAGGCGGATTTGGAAACACCATATATTTT; CDR3 protein: CAWSLPGGFGNTIYF
V gene: TRBV7-3; D gene: TRBD2; clone size: -; J gene: TRBJ2-3; CDR3 DNA: TGTGCCAGCAGCCCCCGGGTAGCGGGAGGGTTGGATACGCAGTATTTT; CDR3 protein: CASSPRVAGGLDTQYF
V gene: TRBV5-1; D gene: -; clone size: -; J gene: TRBJ1-2; CDR3 DNA: TGCGCCAGCAGCTTGCAGGCACAGGGTGCCTATGGCTACACCTTC; CDR3 protein: CASSLQAQGAYGYTF
V gene: TRBV5-5; D gene: -; clone size: -; J gene: TRBJ2-1; CDR3 DNA: TGTGCCAGCAGCCCCCTCGGGGGACAGCCTTTCAATGAGCAGTTCTTC; CDR3 protein: CASSPLGGQPFNEQFF
V gene: TRBV28; D gene: -; clone size: -; J gene: TRBJ2-5; CDR3 DNA: TGTGCCAGCAACGGGGGTGGGGGCAGAGAGACCCAGTACTTC; CDR3 protein: CASNGGGGRETQYF
V gene: TRBV6-5; D gene: -; clone size: -; J gene: TRBJ2-2; CDR3 DNA: TGTGCCAGCAGTTACAGTTGGAAGTCCGGGGAGCTGTTTTTT; CDR3 protein: CASSYSWKSGELFF
V gene: TRBV2; D gene: -; clone size: -; J gene: TRBJ1-5; CDR3 DNA: TGTGCCAGCAATTACGAGACTCAGCCCCAGCATTTT; CDR3 protein: CASNYETQPQHF
V gene: TRBV6-5; D gene: -; clone size: -; J gene: TRBJ2-3; CDR3 DNA: TGTGCCTCGGGGCTTCGCACAGATACGCAGTATTTT; CDR3 protein: CASGLRTDTQYF
V gene: TRBV5-1; D gene: TRBD2; clone size: once; J gene: TRBJ2-3; CDR3 DNA: TGCGCCAGCGGGAGACTAGCGGGAACAGATACGCAGTATTTT; CDR3 protein: CASGRLAGTDTQYF
V gene: TRBV5-1; D gene: -; clone size: -; J gene: TRBJ2-7; CDR3 DNA: TGCGCCAGCAGCTTGGGAATACGACTCGGCGAGCAGTACTTC; CDR3 protein: CASSLGIRLGEQYF
V gene: TRBV11-3; D gene: TRBD2; clone size: -; J gene: TRBJ2-2; CDR3 DNA: TGTGCCAGCAGCTTAGGACTAGCGGGGAACACCGGGGAGCTGTTTTTT; CDR3 protein: CASSLGLAGNTGELFF
V gene: TRBV7-2; D gene: -; clone size: once; J gene: TRBJ1-2; CDR3 DNA: TGTGCCAGCAGCTTAGAAACCTATGGCTACACCTTC; CDR3 protein: CASSLETYGYTF
V gene: TRBV2; D gene: -; clone size: -; J gene: TRBJ2-5; CDR3 DNA: TGTGCCAGCAGTGGGGATGGGGCCTTCCAAGAGACCCAGTACTTC; CDR3 protein: CASSGDGAFQETQYF
V gene: TRBV6-1; D gene: -; clone size: -; J gene: TRBJ2-5; CDR3 DNA: TGTGCCAGCAGTGATAGGGGGGGACCAGAGACCCAGTACTTC; CDR3 protein: CASSDRGGPETQYF
V gene: TRBV5-1; D gene: -; clone size: -; J gene: TRBJ2-3; CDR3 DNA: TGCGCCAGCAGCTTGGGAGGGGGCACAGATACGCAGTATTTT; CDR3 protein: CASSLGGGTDTQYF
V gene: TRBV28; D gene: -; clone size: -; J gene: TRBJ1-1; CDR3 DNA: TGTGCCAGCAGTTCGACATGGACTGAAGCTTTCTTT; CDR3 protein: CASSSTWTEAFF
V gene: TRBV18; D gene: -; clone size: once; J gene: TRBJ2-2; CDR3 DNA: TGTGCCAGCGCAACCACCGGGGAGCTGTTTTTT; CDR3 protein: CASATTGELFF
V gene: TRBV5-1; D gene: -; clone size: -; J gene: TRBJ2-7; CDR3 DNA: TGCGCCAGCAGCTTGGAACCAGGGAGTGGCTACGAGCAGTACTTC; CDR3 protein: CASSLEPGSGYEQYF
V gene: TRBV5-1; D gene: -; clone size: -; J gene: TRBJ2-2; CDR3 DNA: TGCGCCAGCAGCAAAGAGGCCCTGGGAGGCGGGGAGCTGTTTTTT; CDR3 protein: CASSKEALGGGELFF
V gene: TRBV28; D gene: -; clone size: -; J gene: TRBJ2-1; CDR3 DNA: TGTGCCAGCAGCCCCCGGGACACTTACTCGTACAATGAGCAGTTCTTC; CDR3 protein: CASSPRDTYSYNEQFF
V gene: TRBV5-4; D gene: TRBD2; clone size: -; J gene: TRBJ2-2; CDR3 DNA: TGTGCCAGCAGTGTTCTAGCGGGAGAGAACACCGGGGAGCTGTTTTTT; CDR3 protein: CASSVLAGENTGELFF